One sample yielded the 12 T cell receptor beta chains listed below, sequenced in a study of regulatory T cells in long-lasting Graves disease. The time point was: newly diagnosed GD, antithyroid drugs for less than 3 months. Extracted PBMC RNA gave rise to the TCR library. To make TCR beta libraries, researchers used iRepertoire HTBI primers and Arm-PCR of CDR3 regions. TCRdb analysed the multiplex PCR reads with MiXCR anew, one entry per CDR3 protein. The table shows about 470,000 distinct CDR3 sequences, with around 16% occurring only once. These same data were also listed under a study on T cells in Graves' hyperthyroidism and ophthalmopathy.

The material sequenced was peripheral blood mononuclear cells (PBMCs), taken at new diagnosis, from a patient treated with antithyroid drugs. The source of these receptors is a man aged 35 to 55 with Graves disease.

This clonotype has only a few counts. The chain links TRBV7-9 to TRBJ2-5; D not resolved. There are 11 residues in the CDR3. V dropped 5 bases and J dropped 5 bases, with 6 bases sitting between them. Per the germline V gene, CDR1 is SEHNR and CDR2 is FQNEAQ (reference sequence). CDR3 nucleotides: TGTGCCAGCAGCATACTTGAGACCCAGTACTTC. It specifies CASSILETQYF.

Turning to this clonotype: A read error is likely, as this CDR3 ends without the conserved phenylalanine or tryptophan. The gene calls are TRBV9 and TRBJ2-7; TRBD2 aligns across 16 bases. Germline V gene data show CDR1 as SGDLS and CDR2 as YYNGEE. CDR3 length equals 19 residues. The J segment lost 6 bases and the V segment lost 5 bases, leaving 17 bases of the junction unmatched. CDR3 bases: TGTGCCAGCAGGCAACCGGCTTCGGGACTAGCGGGAGGGCCGGTCGAGCAGTACTCC. It codes for CASRQPASGLAGGPVEQYS.

This clonotype appeared many times. The chain links TRBV27 to TRBJ2-7; no definite D call. Germline V gene sequence: CDR1 MNHEY, CDR2 SMNVEV (reference sequence). Trimming stripped 6 bases from V and 5 bases from J, with 17 bases between. There are 14 residues in the CDR3. DNA for the CDR3: TGTGCCAGCAGAGACCGTGGGGTTGGCGACGAGCAGTACTTC. This sequence encodes CASRDRGVGDEQYF.

This clonotype was recorded many times. V is TRBV6-2 or TRBV6-3 and J is TRBJ2-3, with a tentative D call TRBD2 (5 bases). The CDR3 length is 16 residues. The V gene lost 6 bases and the J gene lost 2 bases, with 18 bases spanning the gap. CDR1 and CDR2 from the germline V gene are MNHEY and SVGEGT. CDR3 sequence reads: CASRERVAPLTDTQYF. The CDR3 coding sequence is TGTGCCAGCAGGGAAAGGGTAGCGCCCCTCACAGATACGCAGTATTTT.

The chain's CDR3 is CASKGYRGTEAFF. The CDR3 DNA is TGTGCCAGTAAGGGGTACAGGGGTACTGAAGCTTTCTTT. This chain links TRBV19 with TRBJ1-1, with 7 positions matching TRBD1. The CDR3 has 13 residues. Looked up from germline, CDR1 is LNHDA and CDR2 is SQIVND (reference sequence). With V trimmed by 7 bases and J by 5 bases, 7 bases remained unmatched.

The chain employs TRBV29-1 and TRBJ1-4, with unresolved D. V was clipped by 5 bases and J by 6 bases, with 10 bases between them. CDR1 and CDR2 (germline): SQVTM, ANQGSEA. The CDR3 spans 12 residues. The CDR3 nucleotides read TGCAGCGTTTCTGGCCCGGATGAAAAACTGTTTTTT. Protein sequence: CSVSGPDEKLFF. The full variable domain, with the rest looked up from reference TRBV29-1 and TRBJ1-4, is SAVISQKPSRDICQRGTSLTIQCQVDSQVTMMFWYRQQPGQSLTLIATANQGSEATYESGFVIDKFPISRPNLTFSTLTVSNMSPEDSSIYLCSVSGPDEKLFFGSGTQLSVL.

As concerns this clonotype: A much larger clonotype is one base distant, so this may be a read error. The chain couples TRBV28 to TRBJ2-7, with D unresolved. This CDR3 region has 13 residues. From germline, CDR1 is MDHEN and CDR2 SYDVKM. V was cut by 8 bases and J by 1 base, with 12 bases left in between. CDR3 sequence reads: CASAETPSYEQYF. The DNA of the CDR3 is TGTGCCAGCGCCGAGACACCATCCTACGAGCAGTACTTC.

The chain couples TRBV10-3 to TRBJ2-7; D not resolved. Per the germline V gene, CDR1 is ENHRY and CDR2 is SYGVKD. The length of the CDR3 is 11 residues. V lost 5 bases and J lost 7, with 9 bases in between. The CDR3 sequence is CAISQKGEQYF. The CDR3 DNA reads as TGTGCCATCAGTCAAAAGGGAGAGCAGTACTTC.

This clonotype showed up many times. The chain recombines TRBV6-1 with TRBJ1-2, with TRBD1 matching 7 bases. CDR1 and CDR2 (germline): MNHNS, SASEGT. The trim removed 6 bases at V and 8 bases at J, leaving 9 bases unmatched. There are 13 residues in the CDR3. CDR3 DNA: TGTGCCAGCAGGACAGGGAGCTGGTTGGGCTACACCTTC. This translates into CASRTGSWLGYTF.

This chain links TRBV7-2 with TRBJ2-2, with D unresolved. Germline V lookup: CDR1 SGHTA, CDR2 FQGNSA. Trimming took 3 bases from V and 6 from J, leaving 11 bases between them. The CDR3 totals 14 residues. The CDR3 DNA reads as TGTGCCAGCAGCTTTAGGGTATTCGCCGGGGAGCTGTTTTTT. It encodes CASSFRVFAGELFF.

This rearrangement joins TRBV19 to TRBJ2-1; D uncertain. Trimming cost V 5 bases and J 0 bases, with 5 bases left between them. Per the germline V gene, CDR1 is LNHDA and CDR2 is SQIVND (reference sequence). The CDR3 sequence is 13 residues long. This CDR3 reads CASSHFSYNEQFF. CDR3 nucleotides: TGTGCCAGTAGTCATTTCTCCTACAATGAGCAGTTCTTC.

This clonotype was found once. The chain combines TRBV18 with TRBJ1-2; 9 bases are shared with TRBD1. Trimming took 3 bases from V and 8 from J; bases not matched to a gene: 4. Per the germline V gene, CDR1 is KGHSH and CDR2 is LQKENI. The CDR3 has 13 amino acids. For the CDR3, the DNA is TGTGCCAGCTCACCGGGACAGGGTTTGGGCTACACCTTC. Translating gives CASSPGQGLGYTF.